The clone carrying this T cell receptor beta chain was observed a single time. As yet, its antigen is unknown. Donors gave about 9.3 milliliters of peripheral blood apiece. Combining a sample-barcoded 5' primer with a J-beta primer mix, a second PCR ran for roughly 7 to 11 cycles. Each cDNA molecule received a tag from a template-switch adaptor that had 12 random nucleotides. TCRdb itself ran the 5' RACE reads through MiXCR, one entry per CDR3 protein. This table holds 800,000 to 900,000 distinct CDR3 sequences, around 68% found once. The entry originates in a study of blood T cells in healthy people across ages. General observations from the study: The study found more naive CD4+ cells and higher diversity in long-lived than aged donors. Nothing was known about donor CMV status, and this possibly confounded expanded clonotype changes.

The sample was blood. This clonotype was obtained from a man younger than 40 in good health.

CDR3 nucleotides: TGTGCCAGCAGTTTCACCGGTTACTCGGGTGTAAATAATTCACCCCTCCACTTT. Protein product: CASSFTGYSGVNNSPLHF. The V gene is TRBV28, the J gene TRBJ1-6; D ambiguous. Trimming took off 3 bases at V and 5 bases at J, with 20 bases between the two ends. Germline V lookup: CDR1 MDHEN, CDR2 SYDVKM. This CDR3 contains 18 residues.